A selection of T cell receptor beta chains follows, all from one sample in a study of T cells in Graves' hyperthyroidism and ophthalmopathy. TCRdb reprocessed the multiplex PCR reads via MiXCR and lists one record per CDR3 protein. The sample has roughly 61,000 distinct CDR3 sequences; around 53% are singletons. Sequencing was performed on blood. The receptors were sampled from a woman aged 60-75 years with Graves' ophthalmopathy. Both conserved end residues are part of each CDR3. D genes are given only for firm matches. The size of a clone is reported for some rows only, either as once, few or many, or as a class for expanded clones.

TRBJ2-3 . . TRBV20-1 CSARDPGRASTDTQYF TGCAGTGCCAGAGATCCCGGGCGGGCTAGCACAGATACGCAGTATTTT
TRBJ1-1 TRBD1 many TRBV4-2 CASSQPTGGGNTEAFF TGTGCCAGCAGCCAACCGACAGGGGGCGGAAACACTGAAGCTTTCTTT
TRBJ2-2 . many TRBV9 CASSARGGMGELFF TGTGCCAGCAGCGCCCGGGGAGGAATGGGGGAGCTGTTTTTT
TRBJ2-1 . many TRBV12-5 CASGLVQIGSHEQFF TGTGCTAGTGGCCTGGTTCAGATAGGTAGCCATGAGCAGTTCTTC
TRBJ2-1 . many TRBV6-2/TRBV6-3 CASSSKGAYNEQFF TGTGCCAGCAGTTCGAAAGGGGCGTACAATGAGCAGTTCTTC
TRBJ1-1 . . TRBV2 CASSFQTGGTEAFF TGTGCCAGCAGTTTTCAAACGGGGGGCACTGAAGCTTTCTTT
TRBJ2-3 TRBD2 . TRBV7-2 CASSRTSGGFTDTQYF TGTGCCAGCAGCAGGACTAGCGGGGGTTTCACAGATACGCAGTATTTT
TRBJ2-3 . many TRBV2 CASSDYFGKADTQYF TGTGCCAGCAGTGACTATTTCGGAAAGGCAGATACGCAGTATTTT
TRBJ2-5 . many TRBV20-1 CSASGVAGETQYF TGCAGTGCTTCAGGGGTCGCGGGGGAGACCCAGTACTTC
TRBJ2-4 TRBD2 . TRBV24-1 CATSAGLAGAKNIQYF TGTGCCACCAGTGCTGGACTAGCGGGAGCCAAAAACATTCAGTACTTC
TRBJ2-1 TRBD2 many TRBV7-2 CASSQLAENNEQFF TGTGCCAGCAGCCAACTAGCGGAGAACAATGAGCAGTTCTTC
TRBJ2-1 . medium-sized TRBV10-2 CASRGGGYNEQFF TGCGCCAGCAGGGGGGGAGGTTACAATGAGCAGTTCTTC
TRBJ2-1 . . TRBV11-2 CASRDRSSNEQFF TGTGCCAGCAGAGACAGATCCAGCAATGAGCAGTTCTTC
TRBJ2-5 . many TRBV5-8 CASSLGGRQETQYF TGTGCCAGCAGCTTGGGAGGAAGACAAGAGACCCAGTACTTC
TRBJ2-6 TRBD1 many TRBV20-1 CSARWTGLHSGANVLTF TGCAGTGCTAGATGGACAGGTCTCCACTCTGGGGCCAACGTCCTGACTTTC
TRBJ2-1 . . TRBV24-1 CATSLGHEQFF TGTGCCACCAGCTTAGGTCATGAGCAGTTCTTC
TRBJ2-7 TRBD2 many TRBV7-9 CASSHTLAGTYEQYF TGTGCCAGCAGCCACACCTTAGCGGGGACCTACGAGCAGTACTTC
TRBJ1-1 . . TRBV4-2 CASSQGPLTEAFF TGTGCCAGCAGCCAAGGTCCCCTCACTGAAGCTTTCTTT
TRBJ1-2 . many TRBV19 CASSIGRGNYGYTF TGTGCCAGTAGTATAGGGCGCGGAAACTATGGCTACACCTTC